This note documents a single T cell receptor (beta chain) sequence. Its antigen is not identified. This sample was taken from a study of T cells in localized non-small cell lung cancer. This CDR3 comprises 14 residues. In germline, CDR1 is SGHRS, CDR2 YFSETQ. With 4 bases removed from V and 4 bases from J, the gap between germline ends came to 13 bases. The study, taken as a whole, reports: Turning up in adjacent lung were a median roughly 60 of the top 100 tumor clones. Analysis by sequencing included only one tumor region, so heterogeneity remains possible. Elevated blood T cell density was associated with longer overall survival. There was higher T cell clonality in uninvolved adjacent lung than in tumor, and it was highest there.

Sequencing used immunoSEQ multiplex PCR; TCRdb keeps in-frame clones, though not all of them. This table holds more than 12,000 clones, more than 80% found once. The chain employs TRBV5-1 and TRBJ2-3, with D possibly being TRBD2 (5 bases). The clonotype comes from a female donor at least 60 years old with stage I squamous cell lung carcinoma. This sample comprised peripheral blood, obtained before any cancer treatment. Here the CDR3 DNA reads TGCGCCAGCAGCCCCAACCGACTACCAGATACGCAGTATTTT. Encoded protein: CASSPNRLPDTQYF.